This T cell receptor beta chain was captured in a study of beta chain features in type 1 diabetes. On the study more broadly: Cell yields, age and gender were similar between patients and healthy donors.

Study observations and caveats: Junctions at VDJ sites from type 1 diabetes patients had fewer insertions and more deletions. All four CD4+ subsets of Type 1 diabetes patients contained TCRB CDR3s that were moderately but significantly shorter. For patients and controls alike, PCR might favor shorter templates to the same degree.

The study reverse transcribed the entire isolated RNA, so it sequenced expressed TCRB transcripts. TCRdb keeps only in-frame clones here, not all; method: immunoSEQ multiplex PCR. The sample shows 150,000 to 200,000 clones, 50% to 70% of them seen only once. Concerning this clone itself: Its cognate antigen is unknown.

Sequencing was done on a sample of naive CD4+ T cells from blood. The receptor was derived from a man aged 25-45 years with type 1 diabetes.

CDR3 DNA sequence: TGTGCCAGCCAAGGACAGGGGATAGCTAACTATGGCTACACCTTC. Its protein product is CASQGQGIANYGYTF. V gene TRBV9 combines with J gene TRBJ1-2; TRBD1 matches 9 bases. The V segment lost 7 bases and the J segment 0 bases; nucleotides outside the gene matches: 7. The CDR3 extends over 15 amino acids. Germline CDR1 SGDLS, CDR2 YYNGEE.